Following are 10 T cell receptor beta chains from one sample sequenced in a study of cytomegalovirus exposure and HLA in healthy donors (dated by TCRdb to 2015 to 2018). The method behind the library was the immunoSEQ multiplex PCR assay. TCRdb limited this immuneACCESS table to in-frame rearrangements with V and J called. A share of clones is missing; checked studies link under half to unresolved V genes, and the rest is unexplained. For this sample the table gives over 120,000 clones, of which about 95% were detected only once. 1.5% to 2% of the sample comes from the top ten. The sample comprised PBMCs. Every receptor here comes from a man aged 18 to 30 in good health and CMV-seropositive.

The chain couples TRBV5-1 to TRBJ2-7, with D possibly being TRBD1 (6 bases). CDR3 length: 12 amino acids. Germline CDR1 SGHRS, CDR2 YFSETQ. V lost 3 bases and J lost 6, with 10 bases in between. This CDR3 is CASSWNRAEQYF. The CDR3 DNA reads TGCGCCAGCAGCTGGAACAGGGCCGAGCAGTACTTC.

The chain recombines TRBV10-3 with TRBJ2-7; perhaps TRBD1 as D (5 bases). CDR1 is ENHRY, CDR2 SYGVKD, per germline. There are 13 residues in the CDR3. Trimming pared 0 bases from V and 6 bases from J, leaving 9 bases between. The CDR3 here is CAISESRGGEQYF. CDR3 DNA: TGTGCCATCAGTGAGTCAAGGGGCGGCGAGCAGTACTTC.

This sequence joins TRBV5-1 and TRBJ1-2; 9 bases map to TRBD1. The length of the CDR3 is 14 residues. CDR1 SGHRS and CDR2 YFSETQ come from the germline V gene. V was pared by 3 bases and J by 8 bases, with 8 bases of the junction left unmatched. CDR3 sequence: CASSSSGQGSGYTF. CDR3 in DNA: TGCGCCAGCAGCTCCTCGGGACAGGGAAGCGGCTACACCTTC.

The chain is built from TRBV5-1 and TRBJ2-1, with 7 bases aligning to TRBD2. Germline-derived CDR1 and CDR2 are SGHRS and YFSETQ. The junction had 11 bases not matched to a gene; V was cut back by 0 bases and J by 8 bases. This CDR3 comprises 16 residues. The CDR3 nucleotides are TGCGCCAGCAGCTTGGGCCCCGGGACTACCCTTTATGAGCAGTTCTTC. Translation: CASSLGPGTTLYEQFF.

V usage is TRBV2 and J usage is TRBJ2-3; 10 nucleotides agree with TRBD2. The ends lost 1 base at V and 6 bases at J; junction bases unmatched: 7. Germline values: CDR1 SNHLY, CDR2 FYNNEI. This CDR3 region has 16 residues. CDR3 region: CASSEGLAGPGDTQYF. CDR3 sequence (DNA): TGTGCCAGCAGTGAAGGACTAGCGGGCCCGGGGGATACGCAGTATTTT. The whole variable domain, remainder taken from reference TRBV2 and TRBJ2-3, is EPEVTQTPSHQVTQMGQEVILRCVPISNHLYFYWYRQILGQKVEFLVSFYNNEISEKSEIFDDQFSVERPDGSNFTLKIRSTKLEDSAMYFCASSEGLAGPGDTQYFGPGTRLTVL.

This chain joins TRBV7-9 and TRBJ1-5; a weak D match, TRBD1 (5 bases). Germline V gene data show CDR1 as SEHNR and CDR2 as FQNEAQ (reference sequence). This CDR3 is 15 amino acids long. V was pared by 5 bases and J by 7 bases, with 18 bases between. CDR3 DNA: TGTGCCAGCAGCGGCGACAGTGTCGCCGGCCAGCCCCAGCATTTT. It codes for CASSGDSVAGQPQHF.

This clone occurred a few times. The chain has TRBV6-1 and TRBJ2-3, with a tentative D call TRBD2 (6 bases). There are 14 residues in the CDR3. Between the trimmed V and J ends, which lost 1 base and 6 bases, there was a span of 11 bases. From germline, CDR1 is MNHNS and CDR2 SASEGT. The CDR3 DNA is TGTGCCAGCAGTGAAGGGGGCGGGGTTGATACGCAGTATTTT. Translation gives CASSEGGGVDTQYF.

V gene TRBV5-1 combines with J gene TRBJ1-5, with unresolved D. CDR3 size: 13 residues. Trimming took 0 bases from V and 6 from J, leaving 7 bases between them. The germline V gene has CDR1 SGHRS and CDR2 YFSETQ. CDR3 in DNA: TGCGCCAGCAGCTTGGGCGGGTCTCAGCCCCAGCATTTT. Translated, it gives CASSLGGSQPQHF.

This chain links TRBV5-8 with TRBJ2-3; 7 nucleotides match TRBD1. Germline CDR1 and CDR2: SGHTS and YDEGEE. V was pared by 4 bases and J by 6 bases, with 11 bases of the junction left unmatched. CDR3 length equals 15 residues. Here the CDR3 DNA reads TGTGCCAGCAGCAGTGGACAGGTAACAACGGATACGCAGTATTTT. Translation gives CASSSGQVTTDTQYF.

V gene TRBV27 combines with J gene TRBJ2-1; 8 bases match TRBD2. There are 16 residues in the CDR3. V lost 5 bases and J lost 4; bases outside the gene matches: 10. CDR1 and CDR2 from the germline V gene are MNHEY and SMNVEV (reference sequence). CDR3 bases: TGTGCCAGCAGTCCCGGAAGCGGGAGTTTTTACAATGAGCAGTTCTTC. This sequence encodes CASSPGSGSFYNEQFF.